A selection of T cell receptor beta chains follows, all from one sample in a study of blood T cell repertoires in COVID-19. Generated by immunoSEQ multiplex PCR, the TCRdb table keeps only in-frame clones and is missing some. The table has 90,000 to 120,000 clones, roughly nine tenths seen once. Sequences were obtained from peripheral blood. These receptors originate from a human donor in a cohort sampled during active COVID-19. Each CDR3 is given with its conserved first and last residue. D genes are given only for firm matches. Only some rows state a clone size, as once, few, many or a class for expanded clones.

TRBD1	-	TRBV10-3	TRBJ1-6	TGTGCCATCAGTGAAACCGGGACAGGGGGGTTCAGTTCACCCCTCCACTTT	CAISETGTGGFSSPLHF
-	-	TRBV29-1	TRBJ1-1	TGCAGCGTTGCCCCCAAGGGGCTCGGATCCACTGAAGCTTTCTTT	CSVAPKGLGSTEAFF
-	once	TRBV29-1	TRBJ1-1	TGCAGCGCCGTTCTGGGGGGGTACACTGAAGCTTTCTTT	CSAVLGGYTEAFF
TRBD1	-	TRBV5-1	TRBJ2-7	TGCGCCAGCAGCTTGCAGGGACAGACCTACGAGCAGTACTTC	CASSLQGQTYEQYF
TRBD1	-	TRBV24-1	TRBJ2-1	TGTGCCACCAGTGATTTCGGGACAGGGTGGAATGAGCAGTTCTTC	CATSDFGTGWNEQFF
-	-	TRBV24-1	TRBJ2-1	TGTGCCACCAGTGATTGGTTGCCGGGGAATGAGCAGTTCTTC	CATSDWLPGNEQFF
-	-	TRBV29-1	TRBJ2-7	TGCAGCGTAAGGGGCAACGAGCAGTACTTC	CSVRGNEQYF
-	once	TRBV15	TRBJ2-5	TGTGCCACCAGCAGAGGTACAGTAGGAGAGACCCAGTACTTC	CATSRGTVGETQYF
-	-	TRBV19	TRBJ1-4	TGTGCCAGTAACCCAACCGGGGCAACTAATGAAAAACTGTTTTTT	CASNPTGATNEKLFF
TRBD2	-	TRBV4-1	TRBJ2-1	TGCGCCAGCAGCCCCCGACTAGCGCAATCAAATTACAATGAGCAGTTCTTC	CASSPRLAQSNYNEQFF